This TCR beta chain was sequenced in a study of blood T cell repertoires in COVID-19. Study context: Both acute and convalescent COVID-19 samples were obtained from the United States, Italy and Spain. The analysed material was cDNA or gDNA that came from T cells, B-cell-depleted T cells, or PBMCs.

Study processing details: How many nucleated cells were present was estimated from reference gene primer amplification. TCRdb's copy holds only in-frame clones and misses some; the assay was immunoSEQ multiplex PCR. That table is the source of V, J and clone size, and D and trimming were worked out from the DNA. The table lists around 100,000 clones, around nine tenths of them singletons. Comment on this clone: Different DNA sequences within this sample yield the same CDR3.

This CDR3 has 12 amino acids. Germline V gene sequence: CDR1 MDHEN, CDR2 SYDVKM. Trimming took off 2 bases at V and 6 bases at J, with 5 bases between the two ends. Sequenced: peripheral blood. V gene TRBV28 combines with J gene TRBJ1-5, with unresolved D. This receptor was identified in a man aged 50 or older in a cohort sampled during active COVID-19. The CDR3 reads CASSLGGQPQHF. CDR3 DNA sequence: TGTGCCAGCAGTTTAGGAGGTCAGCCCCAGCATTTT.